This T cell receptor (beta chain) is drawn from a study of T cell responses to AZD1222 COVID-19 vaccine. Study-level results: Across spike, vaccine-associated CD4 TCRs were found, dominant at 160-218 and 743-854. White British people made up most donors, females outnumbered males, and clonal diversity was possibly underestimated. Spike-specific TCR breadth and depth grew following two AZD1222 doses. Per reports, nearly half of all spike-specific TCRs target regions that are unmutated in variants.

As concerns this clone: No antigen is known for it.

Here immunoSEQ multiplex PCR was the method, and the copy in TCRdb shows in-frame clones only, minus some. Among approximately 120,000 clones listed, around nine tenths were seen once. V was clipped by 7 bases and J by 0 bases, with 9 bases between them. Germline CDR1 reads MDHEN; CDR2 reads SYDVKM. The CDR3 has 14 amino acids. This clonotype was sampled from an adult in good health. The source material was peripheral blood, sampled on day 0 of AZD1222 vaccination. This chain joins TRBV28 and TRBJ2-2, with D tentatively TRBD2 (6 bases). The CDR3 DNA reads TGTGCCAGCACCGGGACTCCGAACACCGGGGAGCTGTTTTTT. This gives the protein CASTGTPNTGELFF.